The rows below give T cell receptor beta chains drawn from one sample of a study of ipilimumab plus nivolumab after autologous stem cell transplantation. The assay was immunoSEQ multiplex PCR, and TCRdb's table has in-frame clones only and misses some. The table has over 75,000 clones, over 80% seen once. The sample consisted of PBMCs, taken in a trial of ipilimumab plus nivolumab as post-transplant consolidation. These TCRs come from a male donor with diffuse large B-cell lymphoma. The CDR3 runs from the conserved cysteine through the conserved F or W. D genes are given only for firm matches. Some rows have no size entry. The others give once, few or many, or a class for an expanded clone.

D gene: TRBD1
V gene: TRBV6-6
J gene: TRBJ1-2
clone size: once
CDR3 protein: CASSYLPGTAYGYTF
CDR3 DNA: TGTGCCAGCAGTTACCTCCCCGGGACAGCCTATGGCTACACCTTC

D gene: TRBD1
V gene: TRBV7-2
J gene: TRBJ1-5
clone size: NA
CDR3 protein: CASSPSRTGNQPQHF
CDR3 DNA: TGTGCCAGCAGCCCTTCCCGGACAGGGAATCAGCCCCAGCATTTT

D gene: NA
V gene: TRBV12-5
J gene: TRBJ1-1
clone size: NA
CDR3 protein: CASGSTLPEGNLETEAFF
CDR3 DNA: TGTGCTAGTGGTTCTACTTTACCCGAGGGCAATTTGGAAACTGAAGCTTTCTTT

D gene: NA
V gene: TRBV25-1
J gene: TRBJ1-1
clone size: NA
CDR3 protein: CASSEPGANTEAFF
CDR3 DNA: TGTGCCAGCAGTGAGCCAGGGGCTAACACTGAAGCTTTCTTT

D gene: TRBD1
V gene: TRBV19
J gene: TRBJ2-5
clone size: NA
CDR3 protein: CASSEGQGSILQETQYF
CDR3 DNA: TGTGCCAGTAGTGAAGGACAGGGGTCCATCCTCCAAGAGACCCAGTACTTC

D gene: NA
V gene: TRBV7-2
J gene: TRBJ2-2
clone size: NA
CDR3 protein: CASSETYRELELFF
CDR3 DNA: TGTGCCAGCAGCGAAACTTACAGGGAACTCGAGCTGTTTTTT

D gene: NA
V gene: TRBV19
J gene: TRBJ2-7
clone size: NA
CDR3 protein: CASSIGTAASYEQYF
CDR3 DNA: TGTGCCAGTAGTATAGGTACGGCAGCCTCCTACGAGCAGTACTTC

D gene: TRBD1
V gene: TRBV5-5
J gene: TRBJ2-7
clone size: NA
CDR3 protein: CASSLQGAGTYEQYF
CDR3 DNA: TGTGCCAGCAGCTTACAGGGGGCAGGGACCTACGAGCAGTACTTC

D gene: NA
V gene: TRBV5-1
J gene: TRBJ1-4
clone size: NA
CDR3 protein: CASSSGQSNEKLFF
CDR3 DNA: TGCGCCAGCAGCTCTGGACAGAGCAATGAAAAACTGTTTTTT

D gene: NA
V gene: TRBV5-8
J gene: TRBJ2-1
clone size: NA
CDR3 protein: CASSSTLSSSNEQFF
CDR3 DNA: TGTGCCAGCAGCTCCACCCTGTCCTCAAGCAATGAGCAGTTCTTC

D gene: NA
V gene: TRBV2
J gene: TRBJ1-1
clone size: NA
CDR3 protein: CASSEVSSTTEAFF
CDR3 DNA: TGTGCCAGCAGTGAAGTCAGCTCAACAACTGAAGCTTTCTTT

D gene: NA
V gene: TRBV6-5
J gene: TRBJ1-1
clone size: few
CDR3 protein: CASSYDGWAFF
CDR3 DNA: TGTGCCAGCAGTTACGACGGATGGGCTTTCTTT

D gene: TRBD2
V gene: TRBV6-5
J gene: TRBJ2-5
clone size: NA
CDR3 protein: CASRDGGGAETQYF
CDR3 DNA: TGTGCCAGCAGGGATGGCGGGGGGGCCGAGACCCAGTACTTC

D gene: NA
V gene: TRBV27
J gene: TRBJ1-1
clone size: NA
CDR3 protein: CASSLSRRGNTEAFF
CDR3 DNA: TGTGCCAGCAGTTTATCCCGGCGGGGGAACACTGAAGCTTTCTTT

D gene: TRBD2
V gene: TRBV5-1
J gene: TRBJ2-5
clone size: NA
CDR3 protein: CASSLRRTSGQSGETQYF
CDR3 DNA: TGCGCCAGCAGCCTTAGGCGGACTAGCGGGCAATCTGGGGAGACCCAGTACTTC

D gene: TRBD1
V gene: TRBV29-1
J gene: TRBJ1-5
clone size: NA
CDR3 protein: CSVLQGANQPQHF
CDR3 DNA: TGCAGCGTCTTACAGGGGGCGAATCAGCCCCAGCATTTT

D gene: NA
V gene: TRBV14
J gene: TRBJ1-3
clone size: NA
CDR3 protein: CASSQRRDTWDTIYF
CDR3 DNA: TGTGCCAGCAGCCAAAGACGAGATACCTGGGACACCATATATTTT

D gene: TRBD1
V gene: TRBV14
J gene: TRBJ1-2
clone size: once
CDR3 protein: CASSPPRTRGLLNYGYTF
CDR3 DNA: TGTGCCAGCAGCCCCCCCAGGACCAGGGGGCTCCTTAACTATGGCTACACCTTC

D gene: TRBD2
V gene: TRBV2
J gene: TRBJ2-3
clone size: NA
CDR3 protein: CASSAGGWEEDTQYF
CDR3 DNA: TGTGCCAGCAGTGCCGGGGGGTGGGAGGAAGATACGCAGTATTTT

D gene: NA
V gene: TRBV6-5
J gene: TRBJ1-1
clone size: NA
CDR3 protein: CASSYLGTFSPTEAFF
CDR3 DNA: TGTGCCAGCAGTTACCTTGGGACCTTTTCCCCCACTGAAGCTTTCTTT

D gene: NA
V gene: TRBV27
J gene: TRBJ1-6
clone size: NA
CDR3 protein: CASSLRNPLYNSPLHF
CDR3 DNA: TGTGCCAGCAGTTTACGTAATCCACTCTATAATTCACCCCTCCACTTT

D gene: NA
V gene: TRBV5-1
J gene: TRBJ2-7
clone size: NA
CDR3 protein: CASSLESGYEQYF
CDR3 DNA: TGCGCCAGCAGCTTGGAGAGTGGGTACGAGCAGTACTTC

D gene: TRBD1
V gene: TRBV7-8
J gene: TRBJ1-3
clone size: NA
CDR3 protein: CASSRLGTGAGNTIYF
CDR3 DNA: TGTGCCAGCAGCCGGCTCGGGACAGGGGCTGGAAACACCATATATTTT

D gene: NA
V gene: TRBV2
J gene: TRBJ2-6
clone size: NA
CDR3 protein: CASGAESGANVLTF
CDR3 DNA: TGTGCCAGCGGCGCCGAATCTGGGGCCAACGTCCTGACTTTC

D gene: NA
V gene: TRBV5-1
J gene: TRBJ1-2
clone size: NA
CDR3 protein: CASKGDLGYGYTF
CDR3 DNA: TGCGCCAGCAAAGGGGACCTGGGCTATGGCTACACCTTC

D gene: TRBD1
V gene: TRBV6-6
J gene: TRBJ1-5
clone size: NA
CDR3 protein: CASRVQGGGQPQHF
CDR3 DNA: TGTGCCAGCAGGGTACAGGGGGGTGGGCAGCCCCAGCATTTT

D gene: NA
V gene: TRBV10-3
J gene: TRBJ1-2
clone size: NA
CDR3 protein: CAISESGNYGYTF
CDR3 DNA: TGTGCCATCAGTGAGTCTGGGAACTATGGCTACACCTTC

D gene: NA
V gene: TRBV30
J gene: TRBJ2-5
clone size: NA
CDR3 protein: CAWSGGEETQYF
CDR3 DNA: TGTGCCTGGAGTGGTGGGGAAGAGACCCAGTACTTC

D gene: NA
V gene: TRBV27
J gene: TRBJ2-5
clone size: NA
CDR3 protein: CASSFGGGRGTQYF
CDR3 DNA: TGTGCCAGCAGTTTTGGCGGGGGCCGGGGGACCCAGTACTTC

D gene: NA
V gene: TRBV4-2
J gene: TRBJ1-3
clone size: NA
CDR3 protein: CASSQRTEAGNTIYF
CDR3 DNA: TGTGCCAGCAGCCAACGGACGGAGGCTGGAAACACCATATATTTT

D gene: TRBD1
V gene: TRBV11-2
J gene: TRBJ1-2
clone size: NA
CDR3 protein: CASRPGQGNYGYTF
CDR3 DNA: TGTGCCAGCAGGCCGGGACAGGGTAACTATGGCTACACCTTC

D gene: TRBD1
V gene: TRBV30
J gene: TRBJ2-7
clone size: NA
CDR3 protein: CAWSRGQRFYEQYF
CDR3 DNA: TGTGCCTGGTCACGGGGACAGAGATTCTACGAGCAGTACTTC

D gene: NA
V gene: TRBV5-4
J gene: TRBJ1-1
clone size: NA
CDR3 protein: CASSSGTGLNTEAFF
CDR3 DNA: TGTGCCAGCAGCTCGGGAACGGGGCTGAACACTGAAGCTTTCTTT

D gene: NA
V gene: TRBV7-8
J gene: TRBJ2-5
clone size: NA
CDR3 protein: CASSLNTAGGEETQYF
CDR3 DNA: TGTGCCAGCAGCTTAAACACAGCAGGGGGGGAAGAGACCCAGTACTTC

D gene: NA
V gene: TRBV4-3
J gene: TRBJ2-7
clone size: NA
CDR3 protein: CASSHETGYEQYF
CDR3 DNA: TGCGCCAGCAGCCACGAGACAGGCTACGAGCAGTACTTC

D gene: NA
V gene: TRBV7-3
J gene: TRBJ2-5
clone size: NA
CDR3 protein: CASSSGPGRETQYF
CDR3 DNA: TGTGCCAGCAGCTCAGGCCCGGGGAGGGAGACCCAGTACTTC

D gene: TRBD1
V gene: TRBV19
J gene: TRBJ1-4
clone size: NA
CDR3 protein: CASSYRGTGTSNEKLFF
CDR3 DNA: TGTGCCAGTAGTTACCGAGGGACAGGGACGTCTAATGAAAAACTGTTTTTT

D gene: NA
V gene: TRBV18
J gene: TRBJ2-3
clone size: NA
CDR3 protein: CASSPPESTGTDTQYF
CDR3 DNA: TGTGCCAGCTCACCACCGGAGAGCACCGGAACAGATACGCAGTATTTT

D gene: TRBD2
V gene: TRBV9
J gene: TRBJ2-2
clone size: NA
CDR3 protein: CASSVGGGFAELFF
CDR3 DNA: TGTGCCAGCAGCGTCGGGGGGGGCTTCGCGGAGCTGTTTTTT

D gene: NA
V gene: TRBV7-6
J gene: TRBJ2-7
clone size: NA
CDR3 protein: CASSLEQFGEQYF
CDR3 DNA: TGTGCCAGCAGCTTAGAACAGTTCGGAGAGCAGTACTTC

D gene: TRBD1
V gene: TRBV5-1
J gene: TRBJ1-5
clone size: NA
CDR3 protein: CASSPTTGGNQPQHF
CDR3 DNA: TGCGCCAGCAGCCCAACGACAGGGGGCAATCAGCCCCAGCATTTT

D gene: NA
V gene: TRBV7-2
J gene: TRBJ1-5
clone size: NA
CDR3 protein: CASSLSRTNQPQHF
CDR3 DNA: TGTGCCAGCAGCTTAAGCAGGACCAATCAGCCCCAGCACTTT

D gene: TRBD2
V gene: TRBV2
J gene: TRBJ2-5
clone size: NA
CDR3 protein: CASSESTAGETQYF
CDR3 DNA: TGTGCCAGCAGTGAAAGTACAGCGGGGGAGACCCAGTACTTC

D gene: TRBD1
V gene: TRBV19
J gene: TRBJ1-1
clone size: few
CDR3 protein: CASSIGQVNTEAFF
CDR3 DNA: TGTGCCAGTAGTATTGGACAGGTGAACACTGAAGCTTTCTTT

D gene: TRBD1
V gene: TRBV6-5
J gene: TRBJ1-4
clone size: few
CDR3 protein: CASSLMGGQGLFF
CDR3 DNA: TGTGCCAGCAGCCTTATGGGGGGACAGGGTCTGTTTTTT

D gene: NA
V gene: TRBV5-1
J gene: TRBJ2-7
clone size: NA
CDR3 protein: CASSPGPGQGRVYEQYF
CDR3 DNA: TGCGCCAGCAGCCCCGGGCCGGGGCAGGGGAGGGTCTACGAGCAGTACTTC

D gene: TRBD2
V gene: TRBV27
J gene: TRBJ2-2
clone size: NA
CDR3 protein: CASSLSGRAGGRGGELFF
CDR3 DNA: TGTGCCAGCAGTTTATCGGGGCGAGCGGGGGGGCGTGGAGGGGAGCTGTTTTTT

D gene: NA
V gene: TRBV7-2
J gene: TRBJ2-3
clone size: once
CDR3 protein: CASSGGTLDTQYF
CDR3 DNA: TGTGCCAGCAGCGGGGGTACACTTGATACGCAGTATTTT

D gene: NA
V gene: TRBV7-7
J gene: TRBJ1-4
clone size: NA
CDR3 protein: CASSPGVNEKLFF
CDR3 DNA: TGTGCTAGCAGCCCCGGGGTTAATGAAAAACTGTTTTTT

D gene: NA
V gene: TRBV4-3
J gene: TRBJ2-5
clone size: NA
CDR3 protein: CASSQVLGGGTETQYF
CDR3 DNA: TGCGCCAGCAGCCAAGTTTTGGGGGGCGGTACAGAGACCCAGTACTTC